Listed here are 23 T cell receptor beta chains from one sample, sequenced in a study of T cells expressing NK-cell markers. After re-calling the 5' RACE reads, TCRdb lists one entry per CDR3 protein, DNA absent. The sample has fewer than 400,000 distinct CDR3 sequences. Specimen: blood T cells: a sorted CD56 or NKG2C T cell subset, CD4+ or CD8+ T cells, or bulk PBMC T cells (not recorded which). The receptors were gathered from a man between 18 and 69 years old in good health.

The rearrangement uses TRBV12-3 or TRBV12-4 and TRBJ1-6; the TCRdb D gene call, TRBD1, has no DNA to confirm it. CDR3 size: 15 residues. CDR3 in amino acids: CASRGGQGAIQPLHF.

This chain links TRBV19 with TRBJ2-5; checking the TCRdb D call of TRBD2 is not possible without DNA. Germline V gene lookup returns CDR1 LNHDA and CDR2 SQIVND (reference sequence). The CDR3 spans 16 residues. CDR3 amino acids: CASSIVGTRSKSTQYF.

The genes are TRBV5-6 and TRBJ1-1; TCRdb calls TRBD1, which cannot be checked without DNA. CDR1 SGHDT and CDR2 YYEEEE come from the germline V gene. The length of the CDR3 is 14 residues. CDR3 sequence reads: CASSNRDRNTEAFF.

V gene TRBV5-6 combines with J gene TRBJ1-2; TCRdb's D gene call, TRBD1, goes unchecked for lack of DNA. Germline assignment: CDR1 SGHDT and CDR2 YYEEEE. CDR3 length equals 15 residues. CDR3: CASSLAPGGYYGYTF.

V usage is TRBV28 and J usage is TRBJ2-5; the D call from TCRdb, TRBD2, cannot be confirmed without DNA. This CDR3 has 19 amino acids. Germline CDR1 is MDHEN and CDR2 is SYDVKM. CDR3 protein: CASRRATFGAGGQRETQYF.

The chain recombines TRBV2 with TRBJ1-1; TCRdb's D call, TRBD1, is unchecked because there is no DNA. CDR1 is SNHLY, CDR2 FYNNEI, per germline. This CDR3 comprises 13 residues. CDR3 sequence: CASGTGEVAEAFF.

The chain couples TRBV5-4 to TRBJ2-5; TCRdb selects TRBD1, and the lack of DNA leaves this call unchecked. The CDR3 extends over 12 amino acids. Germline CDR1 SGHNT, CDR2 YYREEE (reference sequence). CDR3 in amino acids: CASSTPGGTQYF.

The chain uses TRBV7-8 and TRBJ2-5; TCRdb proposes TRBD1, but this gene call is untestable without DNA. The V gene's germline CDR1 is SGHVS and CDR2 FQNEAQ. The length of the CDR3 is 16 residues. The CDR3 protein is CASSLGQTQGKKTQYF.

This chain connects TRBV15 to TRBJ2-3. The CDR3 has 16 amino acids. Germline assignment: CDR1 LNHNV and CDR2 YYDKDF (reference sequence). This CDR3 reads CATSRGSSGSTDTQYF.

The rearrangement joins TRBV12-3 or TRBV12-4 to TRBJ1-5; there is no DNA to check the TCRdb D call of TRBD1. CDR3 length: 14 amino acids. The chain's CDR3 is CASSPGGGHRPQHF.

V is TRBV5-5 and J is TRBJ1-4. This CDR3 region has 12 residues. From germline, CDR1 is SGHKS and CDR2 YYEKEE (reference sequence). This CDR3 reads CASSWTFEKLFF.

V and J are TRBV28 and TRBJ1-1; the TCRdb D gene call, TRBD1, has no DNA to confirm it. Germline V gene sequence: CDR1 MDHEN, CDR2 SYDVKM. This CDR3 comprises 17 residues. CDR3 in amino acids: CASSSPRDSARNTEAFF.

The chain combines TRBV29-1 with TRBJ2-3; with no DNA, the TCRdb D assignment of TRBD1 cannot be verified. The CDR3 runs to 12 residues. Per the germline V gene, CDR1 is SQVTM and CDR2 is ANQGSEA. CDR3 region: CTARGPLDTQYF.

This CDR3 reads CASSSVQGQAEKLFF. The chain employs TRBV6-5 and TRBJ1-4; TCRdb outputs TRBD1, but without DNA this stays unchecked. Germline-derived CDR1 and CDR2 are MNHEY and SVGAGI. The CDR3 runs to 15 residues.

The rearrangement joins TRBV6-1 to TRBJ2-7; the D call of TRBD2 rests on TCRdb alone, since no DNA is present to check it. The CDR3 spans 14 residues. The V gene's germline CDR1 is MNHNS and CDR2 SASEGT. CDR3 residues: CASSGGIEGYEQYF.

The chain uses TRBV2 and TRBJ2-5; the D call of TRBD1 rests on TCRdb alone, since no DNA is present to check it. CDR3 size: 14 residues. Germline V gene data show CDR1 as SNHLY and CDR2 as FYNNEI. The CDR3 spells CASSADRGKETQYF.

J is TRBJ1-2 and V is TRBV5-1; TCRdb outputs TRBD1, but without DNA this stays unchecked. Germline V gene lookup returns CDR1 SGHRS and CDR2 YFSETQ. This CDR3 contains 13 residues. This CDR3 reads CASRDRWDYGYTF. The full variable domain, in which reference TRBV5-1 and TRBJ1-2 provide the parts outside the CDR3, is KAGVTQTPRYLIKTRGQQVTLSCSPISGHRSVSWYQQTPGQGLQFLFEYFSETQRNKGNFPGRFSGRQFSNSRSEMNVSTLELGDSALYLCASRDRWDYGYTFGSGTRLTVV.

This rearrangement joins TRBV29-1 to TRBJ1-1; checking the TCRdb D call of TRBD1 is not possible without DNA. CDR3 size: 13 residues. Germline V CDR1 and CDR2: SQVTM, ANQGSEA. The CDR3: CSVVQGFVSEAFF.

The J gene is TRBJ2-5, the V gene TRBV18; absent DNA, TCRdb's TRBD1 call cannot be checked. This CDR3 spans 16 amino acids. CDR1 KGHSH and CDR2 LQKENI come from the germline V gene. The CDR3 spells CASSLGAGAYQETQYF. The whole variable domain, remainder taken from reference TRBV18 and TRBJ2-5, is NAGVMQNPRHLVRRRGQEARLRCSPMKGHSHVYWYRQLPEEGLKFMVYLQKENIIDESGMPKERFSAEFPKEGPSILRIQQVVRGDSAAYFCASSLGAGAYQETQYFGPGTRLLVL.

The genes are TRBV20-1 and TRBJ1-6; TCRdb designates TRBD1, a call that cannot be tested without DNA. Germline values: CDR1 DFQATT, CDR2 SNEGSKA (reference sequence). The CDR3 contains 15 residues. The CDR3 sequence is CSAPSLGTGNSPLHF.

This chain links TRBV28 with TRBJ2-7. Per the germline V gene, CDR1 is MDHEN and CDR2 is SYDVKM. There are 14 residues in the CDR3. The CDR3 sequence is CASKGSGNSYEQYF. The whole variable domain, remainder taken from reference TRBV28 and TRBJ2-7, is DVKVTQSSRYLVKRTGEKVFLECVQDMDHENMFWYRQDPGLGLRLIYFSYDVKMKEKGDIPEGYSVSREKKERFSLILESASTNQTSMYLCASKGSGNSYEQYFGPGTRLTVT.

The V and J genes are TRBV5-1 and TRBJ2-7; TCRdb names TRBD1, which stays unverified in the absence of DNA. The CDR3 totals 17 residues. CDR1 SGHRS and CDR2 YFSETQ come from the germline V gene. Here the CDR3 reads CASSLDRGGLYPYEQYF.

This chain joins TRBV7-8 and TRBJ1-6; the D call of TRBD1 rests on TCRdb alone, since no DNA is present to check it. Germline V CDR1 and CDR2: SGHVS, FQNEAQ. The CDR3 is made up of 15 amino acids. The chain's CDR3 is CASSLAGGHNSPLHF.